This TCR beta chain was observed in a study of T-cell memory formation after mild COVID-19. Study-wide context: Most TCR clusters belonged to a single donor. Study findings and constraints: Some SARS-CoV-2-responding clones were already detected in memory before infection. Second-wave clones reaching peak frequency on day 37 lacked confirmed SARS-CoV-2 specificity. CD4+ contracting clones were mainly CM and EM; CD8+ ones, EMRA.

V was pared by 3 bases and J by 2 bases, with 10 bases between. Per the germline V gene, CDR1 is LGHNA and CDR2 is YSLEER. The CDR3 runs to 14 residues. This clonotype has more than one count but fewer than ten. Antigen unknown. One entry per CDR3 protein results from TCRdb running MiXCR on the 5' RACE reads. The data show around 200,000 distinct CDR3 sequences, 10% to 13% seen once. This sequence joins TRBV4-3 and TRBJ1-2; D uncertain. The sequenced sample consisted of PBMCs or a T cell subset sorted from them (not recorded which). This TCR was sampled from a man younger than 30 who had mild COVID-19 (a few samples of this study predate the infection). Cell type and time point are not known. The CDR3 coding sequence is TGCGCCAGCAGCCAGGAAGTAAGAAACTATGGCTACACCTTC. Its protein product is CASSQEVRNYGYTF.